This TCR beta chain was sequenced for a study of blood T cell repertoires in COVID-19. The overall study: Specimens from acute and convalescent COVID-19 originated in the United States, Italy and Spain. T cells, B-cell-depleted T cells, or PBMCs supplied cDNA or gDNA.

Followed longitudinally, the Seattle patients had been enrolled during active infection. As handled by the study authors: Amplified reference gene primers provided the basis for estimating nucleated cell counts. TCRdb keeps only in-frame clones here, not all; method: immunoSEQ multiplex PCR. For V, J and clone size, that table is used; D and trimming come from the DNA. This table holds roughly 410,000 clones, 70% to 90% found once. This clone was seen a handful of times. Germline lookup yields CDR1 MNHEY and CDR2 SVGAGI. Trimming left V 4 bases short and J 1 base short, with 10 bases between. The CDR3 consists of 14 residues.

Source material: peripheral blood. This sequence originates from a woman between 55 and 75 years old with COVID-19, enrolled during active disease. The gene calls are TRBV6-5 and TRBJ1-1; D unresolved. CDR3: CASSLATPNTEAFF. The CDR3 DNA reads TGTGCCAGCAGTTTGGCCACCCCGAACACTGAAGCTTTCTTT.